This entry concerns a single T cell receptor (beta chain). Its specificity is unknown. Despite likely unrecorded immune exposures, the donors were nominally healthy at the time of sampling. The PCR made use of 60 Vbeta and 13 Jbeta primers. TCRdb keeps only in-frame clones here, not all; method: immunoSEQ multiplex PCR. Altogether some 150,000 clones are present, approximately 80% being singletons, with the ten largest covering around 4.9%. This sample stems from a study of cytomegalovirus exposure and HLA in healthy donors. Study results and caveats: As was reported, the classifier diagnosed cytomegalovirus status with high specificity and sensitivity. Most TCR sequences proved rare, with some public TCRs found in many donors. Altogether, 150 or so TCR beta chains were recorded as cytomegalovirus-associated.

Trimming stripped 4 bases from V and 2 bases from J, with 13 bases between. CDR1 is SGHDT and CDR2 is YYEEEE in the germline V gene. The CDR3 extends over 14 amino acids. The V gene is TRBV5-6, the J gene TRBJ2-7; no clear D gene. This clonotype originated in a male donor in good health and CMV-seronegative. Sequencing was done on a sample of PBMCs. CDR3 in amino acids: CASSPRWHPYEQYF. CDR3 DNA sequence: TGTGCCAGCAGCCCCCGATGGCACCCCTACGAGCAGTACTTC.